This TCR beta chain was sequenced for a study of cytomegalovirus exposure and HLA in healthy donors. Across the whole study: Later analysis reported that the roughly 120 validation repertoires shared the platform of the approximately 690 first-cohort repertoires. Regarding the study as a whole: In vitro experiments confirmed that a few CMV-associated chains were specific for CMV antigens.

Germline assignment: CDR1 SGHRS and CDR2 YFSETQ. The CDR3 spans 15 residues. V lost 0 bases to trimming and J lost 1 base; unmatched junction nucleotides: 2. Here immunoSEQ multiplex PCR was the method, and the copy in TCRdb shows in-frame clones only, minus some. The data contain tens of thousands of clones, roughly 85% of them seen just once; the ten biggest clones take up roughly 20%. Regarding this clone: Its cognate antigen is unknown.

The genes are TRBV5-1 and TRBJ1-1; 8 nucleotides align to TRBD1. The TCR sequence derives from a man aged 18 to 30 in good health and CMV-seropositive. The specimen was PBMCs. CDR3 loop: CASSLDRGGNTEAFF. The CDR3 nucleotides are TGCGCCAGCAGCTTGGACAGGGGGGGGAACACTGAAGCTTTCTTT.